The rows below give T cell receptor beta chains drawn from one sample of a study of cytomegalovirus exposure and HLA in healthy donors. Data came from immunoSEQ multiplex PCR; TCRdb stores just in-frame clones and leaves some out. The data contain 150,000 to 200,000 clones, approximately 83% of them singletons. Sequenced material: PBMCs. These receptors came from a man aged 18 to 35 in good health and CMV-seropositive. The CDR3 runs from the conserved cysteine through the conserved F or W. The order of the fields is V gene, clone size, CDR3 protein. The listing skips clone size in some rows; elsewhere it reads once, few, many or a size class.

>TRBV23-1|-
CASSQIRYGGAIGKNIQYF
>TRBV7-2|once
CASSPGQPNEQYF
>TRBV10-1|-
CASSYNRDGEQYF
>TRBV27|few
CASSLSGGMGETQYF
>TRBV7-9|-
CASSSTVSYEQYF
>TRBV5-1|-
CASSLAGGGETQYF
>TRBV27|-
CASSYGQRSPLHF
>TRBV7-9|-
CASSLGTGAAANEKLFF
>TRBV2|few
CASRFQMNTEAFF
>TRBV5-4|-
CASALVERGQETQYF
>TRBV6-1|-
CASSTTGAYGYTF
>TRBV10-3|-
CAISERGIGASTDTQYF
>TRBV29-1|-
CSVEDLVTGGSDTQYF
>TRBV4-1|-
CASSERGPGTNEKLFF